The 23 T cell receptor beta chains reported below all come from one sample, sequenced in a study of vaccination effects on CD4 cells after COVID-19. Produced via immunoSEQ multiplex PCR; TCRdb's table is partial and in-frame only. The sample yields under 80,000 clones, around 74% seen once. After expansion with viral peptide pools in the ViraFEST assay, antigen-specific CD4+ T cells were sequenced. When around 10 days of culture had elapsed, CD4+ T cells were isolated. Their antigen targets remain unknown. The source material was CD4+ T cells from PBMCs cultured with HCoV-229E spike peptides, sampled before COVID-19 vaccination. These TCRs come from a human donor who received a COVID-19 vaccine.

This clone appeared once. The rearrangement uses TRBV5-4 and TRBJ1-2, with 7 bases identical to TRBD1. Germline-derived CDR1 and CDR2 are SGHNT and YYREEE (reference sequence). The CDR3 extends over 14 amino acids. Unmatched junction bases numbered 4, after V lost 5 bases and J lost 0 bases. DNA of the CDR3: TGTGCCAGCAGTCAGGGGGGGGCTAACTATGGCTACACCTTC. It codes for CASSQGGANYGYTF.

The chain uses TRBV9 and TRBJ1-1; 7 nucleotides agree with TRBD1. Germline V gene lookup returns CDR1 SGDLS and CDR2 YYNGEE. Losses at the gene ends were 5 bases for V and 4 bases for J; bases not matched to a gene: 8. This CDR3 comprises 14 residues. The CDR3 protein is CASSTRGGGTEAFF. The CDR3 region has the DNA TGTGCCAGCAGTACCAGGGGGGGAGGCACTGAAGCTTTCTTT.

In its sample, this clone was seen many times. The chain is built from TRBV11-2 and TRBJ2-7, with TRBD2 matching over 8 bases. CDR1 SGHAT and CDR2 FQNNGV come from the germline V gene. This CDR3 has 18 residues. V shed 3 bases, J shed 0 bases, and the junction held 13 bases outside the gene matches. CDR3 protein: CASSFPWGGGGSSYEQYV. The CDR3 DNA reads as TGTGCCAGCAGCTTCCCCTGGGGGGGCGGGGGGTCCTCCTACGAGCAGTACGTC.

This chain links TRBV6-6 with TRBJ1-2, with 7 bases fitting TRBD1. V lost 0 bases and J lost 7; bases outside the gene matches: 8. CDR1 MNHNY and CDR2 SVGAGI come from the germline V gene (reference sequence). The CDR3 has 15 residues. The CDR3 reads CASSYSNRGEGGYTF. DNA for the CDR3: TGTGCCAGCAGTTACTCGAACAGGGGAGAAGGTGGCTACACCTTC.

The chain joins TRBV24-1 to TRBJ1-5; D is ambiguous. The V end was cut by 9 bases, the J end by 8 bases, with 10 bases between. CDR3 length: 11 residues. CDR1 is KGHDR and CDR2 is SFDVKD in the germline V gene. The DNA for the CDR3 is TGTGCCACCGGAAGGACGGAGCCCCAGCATTTT. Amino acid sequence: CATGRTEPQHF.

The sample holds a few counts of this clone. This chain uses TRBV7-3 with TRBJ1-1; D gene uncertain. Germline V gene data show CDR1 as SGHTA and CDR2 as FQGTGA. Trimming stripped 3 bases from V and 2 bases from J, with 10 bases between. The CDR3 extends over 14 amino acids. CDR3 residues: CASSFGRSNTEAFF. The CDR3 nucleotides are TGTGCCAGCAGCTTCGGACGATCAAACACTGAAGCTTTCTTT.

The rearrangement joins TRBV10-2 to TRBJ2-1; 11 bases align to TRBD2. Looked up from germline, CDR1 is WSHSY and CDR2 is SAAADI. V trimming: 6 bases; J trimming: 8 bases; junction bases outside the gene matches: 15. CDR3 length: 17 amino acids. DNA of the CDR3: TGCGCCAGCAGACTCTTTAGCGGGGGGGCCACTTCGTATGAGCAGTTCTTC. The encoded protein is CASRLFSGGATSYEQFF.

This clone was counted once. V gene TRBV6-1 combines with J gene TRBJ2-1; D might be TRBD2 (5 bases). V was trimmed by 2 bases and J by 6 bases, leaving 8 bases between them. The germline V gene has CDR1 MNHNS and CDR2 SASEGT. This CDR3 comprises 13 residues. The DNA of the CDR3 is TGTGCCAGCAGTGAAATTCGGGGCAATGAGCAGTTCTTC. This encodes CASSEIRGNEQFF.

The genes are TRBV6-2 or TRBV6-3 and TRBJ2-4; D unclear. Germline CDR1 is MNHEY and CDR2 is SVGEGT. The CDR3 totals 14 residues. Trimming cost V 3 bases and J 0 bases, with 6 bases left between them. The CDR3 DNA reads TGTGCCAGCAGTTATGTTGGAGCCAAAAACATTCAGTACTTC. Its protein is CASSYVGAKNIQYF.

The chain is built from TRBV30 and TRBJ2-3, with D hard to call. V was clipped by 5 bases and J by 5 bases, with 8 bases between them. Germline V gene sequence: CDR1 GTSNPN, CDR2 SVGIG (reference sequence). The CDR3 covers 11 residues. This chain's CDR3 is CAWARLDTQYF. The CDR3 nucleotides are TGTGCCTGGGCCCGACTAGATACGCAGTATTTT. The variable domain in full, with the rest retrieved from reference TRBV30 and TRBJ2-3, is SQTIHQWPATLVQPVGSPLSLECTVEGTSNPNLYWYRQAAGRGLQLLFYSVGIGQISSEVPQNLSASRPQDRQFILSSKKLLLSDSGFYLCAWARLDTQYFGPGTRLTVL.

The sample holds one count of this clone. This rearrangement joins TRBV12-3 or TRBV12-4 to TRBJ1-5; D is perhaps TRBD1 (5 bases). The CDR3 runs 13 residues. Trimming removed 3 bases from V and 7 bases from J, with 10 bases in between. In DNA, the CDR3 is TGTGCCAGCAGTTTTACCAGGGACCAGCCCCAGCATTTT. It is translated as CASSFTRDQPQHF.

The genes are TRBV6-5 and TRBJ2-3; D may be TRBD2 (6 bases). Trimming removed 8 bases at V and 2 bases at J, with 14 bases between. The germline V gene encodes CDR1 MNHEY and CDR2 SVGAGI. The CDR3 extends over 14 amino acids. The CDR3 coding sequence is TGTGCCAGCGGGCGGGGTTTGGACACAGATACGCAGTATTTT. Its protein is CASGRGLDTDTQYF.

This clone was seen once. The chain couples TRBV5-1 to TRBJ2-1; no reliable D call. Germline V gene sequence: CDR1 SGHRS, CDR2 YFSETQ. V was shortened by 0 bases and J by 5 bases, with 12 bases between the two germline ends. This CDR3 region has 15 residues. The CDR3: CASSLVLAANNEQFF. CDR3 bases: TGCGCCAGCAGCTTGGTGCTGGCTGCGAACAATGAGCAGTTCTTC. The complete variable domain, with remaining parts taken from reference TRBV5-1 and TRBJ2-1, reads KAGVTQTPRYLIKTRGQQVTLSCSPISGHRSVSWYQQTPGQGLQFLFEYFSETQRNKGNFPGRFSGRQFSNSRSEMNVSTLELGDSALYLCASSLVLAANNEQFFGPGTRLTVL.

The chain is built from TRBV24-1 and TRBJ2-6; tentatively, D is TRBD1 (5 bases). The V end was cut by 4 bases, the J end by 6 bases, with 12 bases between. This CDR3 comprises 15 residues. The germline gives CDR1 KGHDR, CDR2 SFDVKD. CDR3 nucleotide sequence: TGTGCCACCAGTGACCCAGGGAACCCGGCCAACGTCCTGACTTTC. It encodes CATSDPGNPANVLTF.

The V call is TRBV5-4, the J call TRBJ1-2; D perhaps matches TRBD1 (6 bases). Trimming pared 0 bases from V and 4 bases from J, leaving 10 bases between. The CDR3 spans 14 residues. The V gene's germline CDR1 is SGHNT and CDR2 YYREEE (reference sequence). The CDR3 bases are TGTGCCAGCAGCTTGGAAGGCAGGGGCTATGGCTACACCTTC. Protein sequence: CASSLEGRGYGYTF.

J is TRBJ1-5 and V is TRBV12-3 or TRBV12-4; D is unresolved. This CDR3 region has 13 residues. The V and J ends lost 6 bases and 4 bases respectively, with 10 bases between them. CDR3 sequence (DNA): TGTGCCAGCAGCCCTAACAAGAATCAGCCCCAGCATTTT. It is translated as CASSPNKNQPQHF.

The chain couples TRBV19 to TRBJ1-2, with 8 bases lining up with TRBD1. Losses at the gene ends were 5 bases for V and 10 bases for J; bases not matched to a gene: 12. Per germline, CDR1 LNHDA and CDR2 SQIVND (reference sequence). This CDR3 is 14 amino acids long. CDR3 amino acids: CASSPGQDRDTYTF. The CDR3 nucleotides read TGTGCCAGTAGTCCGGGACAGGACAGGGATACCTACACCTTC. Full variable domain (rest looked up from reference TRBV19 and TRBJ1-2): DGGITQSPKYLFRKEGQNVTLSCEQNLNHDAMYWYRQDPGQGLRLIYYSQIVNDFQKGDIAEGYSVSREKKESFPLTVTSAQKNPTAFYLCASSPGQDRDTYTFGSGTRLTVV.

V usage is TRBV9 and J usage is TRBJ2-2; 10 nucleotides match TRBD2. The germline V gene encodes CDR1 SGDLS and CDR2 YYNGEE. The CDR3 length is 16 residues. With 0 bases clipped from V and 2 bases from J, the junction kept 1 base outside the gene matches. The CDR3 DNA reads TGTGCCAGCAGCGTAGTAGCGGGGGGTAACACCGGGGAGCTGTTTTTT. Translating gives CASSVVAGGNTGELFF.

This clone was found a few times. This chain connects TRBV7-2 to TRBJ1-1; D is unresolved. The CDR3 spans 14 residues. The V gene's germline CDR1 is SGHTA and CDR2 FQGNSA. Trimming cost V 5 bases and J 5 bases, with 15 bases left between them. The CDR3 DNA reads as TGTGCCAGCAGCGTGACCACCGGTAGGACTGAAGCTTTCTTT. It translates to CASSVTTGRTEAFF.

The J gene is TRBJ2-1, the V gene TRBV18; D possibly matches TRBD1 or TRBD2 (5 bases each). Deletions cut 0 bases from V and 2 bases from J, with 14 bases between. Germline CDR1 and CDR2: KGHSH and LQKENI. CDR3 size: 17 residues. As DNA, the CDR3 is TGTGCCAGCTCACCACCAGGGTTTGAGGGGCCCTACAATGAGCAGTTCTTC. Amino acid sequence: CASSPPGFEGPYNEQFF.

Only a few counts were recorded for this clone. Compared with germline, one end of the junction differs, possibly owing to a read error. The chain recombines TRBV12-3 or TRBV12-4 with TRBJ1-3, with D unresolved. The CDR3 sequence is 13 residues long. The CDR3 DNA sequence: TGTGCCAGCAGTCTAGCAACGGGAAACACCATATATTTT. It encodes CASSLATGNTIYF.

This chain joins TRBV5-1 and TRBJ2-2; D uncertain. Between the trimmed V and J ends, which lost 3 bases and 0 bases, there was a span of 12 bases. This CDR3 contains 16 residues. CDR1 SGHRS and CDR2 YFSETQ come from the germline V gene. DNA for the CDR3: TGCGCCAGCAGCTGGAAGACTTCAGCGAACACCGGGGAGCTGTTTTTT. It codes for CASSWKTSANTGELFF. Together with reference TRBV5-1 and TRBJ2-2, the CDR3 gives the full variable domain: KAGVTQTPRYLIKTRGQQVTLSCSPISGHRSVSWYQQTPGQGLQFLFEYFSETQRNKGNFPGRFSGRQFSNSRSEMNVSTLELGDSALYLCASSWKTSANTGELFFGEGSRLTVL.

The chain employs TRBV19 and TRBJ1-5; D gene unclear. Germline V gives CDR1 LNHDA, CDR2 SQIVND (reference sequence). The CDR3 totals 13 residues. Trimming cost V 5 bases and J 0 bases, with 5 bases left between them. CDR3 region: CASSLNSNQPQHF. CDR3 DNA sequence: TGTGCCAGTAGTCTAAATAGCAATCAGCCCCAGCATTTT.